This TCR beta chain was identified during a study of blood T cell repertoires in COVID-19. TCRdb keeps only in-frame clones here, not all; method: immunoSEQ multiplex PCR. This table holds around 180,000 clones, 81% found once. Patients in Seattle were enrolled during active infection, then followed longitudinally. This CDR3 is built from 13 residues. Between the trimmed V and J ends, which lost 1 base and 4 bases, there was a span of 8 bases. Germline CDR1 reads MGHRA; CDR2 reads YSYEKL. The sequencing input was peripheral blood. The TCR was taken from a woman older than 75 with COVID-19, enrolled during active disease. This sequence joins TRBV4-1 and TRBJ2-7, with unresolved D. CDR3 bases: TGCGCCAGCAGCCAAGTTATGGCTTACGAGCAGTACTTC. It encodes CASSQVMAYEQYF.